Following are 16 T cell receptor beta chains from one sample sequenced in a study of identical twins. Via MiXCR, TCRdb re-called the 5' RACE reads, giving one row per CDR3 protein. The top ten hold approximately 0.29% of the sample, which has 1,800,000 or so distinct CDR3 sequences, under 35% seen once. Sequenced sample: cord blood. The receptors derive from a newborn girl in good health.

The chain recombines TRBV10-1 with TRBJ2-3, with unresolved D. The germline V gene encodes CDR1 WNHNN and CDR2 SYGVQD (reference sequence). The V gene lost 5 bases and the J gene lost 1 base, with 22 bases spanning the gap. This CDR3 has 18 amino acids. The chain's CDR3 is CASSSSRFRRPRTDTQYF. The CDR3 nucleotides are TGCGCCAGCAGTTCCTCCCGGTTCCGCAGGCCACGCACAGATACGCAGTATTTT.

V and J are TRBV4-2 and TRBJ2-4; 7 bases are shared with TRBD2. The J call is in doubt because the DNA end fits TRBJ2-7 better. Germline V gives CDR1 LGHNA, CDR2 YNFKEQ. The CDR3 runs 16 residues. This CDR3 reads CASSQERTRDNDEQYF. CDR3 nucleotide sequence: TGTGCCAGCAGCCAAGAACGGACTAGAGACAACGACGAGCAGTACTTC.

The sample holds one count of this clonotype. The V call is TRBV24-1, the J call TRBJ2-3, with 12 bases matching TRBD2. With 1 base clipped from V and 6 bases from J, the junction kept 4 bases outside the gene matches. The V gene's germline CDR1 is KGHDR and CDR2 SFDVKD. CDR3 length: 16 amino acids. The CDR3 DNA reads TGTGCCACCAGTGATTTCCTAGCGGGAGGGCCCGATACGCAGTATTTT. Translating it yields CATSDFLAGGPDTQYF.

This chain joins TRBV10-3 and TRBJ2-7; a weak D match, TRBD2 (5 bases). The V and J ends lost 2 bases and 2 bases respectively, with 10 bases between them. The CDR3 covers 14 residues. Germline-derived CDR1 and CDR2 are ENHRY and SYGVKD. CDR3 residues: CAISEGSRPYEQYF. The CDR3 DNA is TGTGCCATCAGTGAGGGGAGCCGACCCTACGAGCAGTACTTC.

The CDR3 region has the DNA TGCAGTGCTAGGGGGAACTTACTAAGACTCAATGAGCAGTTCTTC. Translation gives CSARGNLLRLNEQFF. This sequence joins TRBV20-1 and TRBJ2-1, with D unclear. The CDR3 sequence is 15 residues long. The germline CDR1 and CDR2 sequences are DFQATT and SNEGSKA (reference sequence). The germline V and J ends were trimmed by 3 bases and 6 bases, with 18 bases remaining between them.

This clonotype appeared a few times. This sequence joins TRBV7-2 and TRBJ2-1; 9 bases agree with TRBD2. The V and J ends lost 1 base and 9 bases, in that order; junction bases with no gene match: 4. The CDR3 has 14 amino acids. The germline CDR1 and CDR2 sequences are SGHTA and FQGNSA. CDR3 protein: CASSLGGGAAEQFF. CDR3 in DNA: TGTGCCAGCAGCTTAGGCGGGGGGGCGGCTGAGCAGTTCTTC.

This clonotype came up a few times. The chain has TRBV3-1 and TRBJ1-2; possibly TRBD1 for D (5 bases). The V end lost 1 base, the J end lost 4 bases, and 10 bases lay between the germline ends. Germline assignment: CDR1 LGHDT and CDR2 YNNKEL (reference sequence). The CDR3 consists of 14 residues. In DNA, the CDR3 is TGTGCCAGCAGCCAAGTCGGCAGGGTCTATGGCTACACCTTC. Translation: CASSQVGRVYGYTF.

This clonotype showed up just a few times. The J gene is TRBJ1-6, the V gene TRBV15; D gene ambiguous. The CDR3 runs to 17 residues. Trimming cost V 0 bases and J 7 bases, with 16 bases left between them. The germline gives CDR1 LNHNV, CDR2 YYDKDF (reference sequence). The CDR3 DNA reads as TGTGCCACCAGCAGAGAGGCAACGGGGAGCGGAAATTCACCCCTCCACTTT. Its protein is CATSREATGSGNSPLHF.

This clonotype has a handful of counts. The gene calls are TRBV2 and TRBJ2-3, with TRBD2 matching 13 bases. Unmatched junction bases numbered 5, after V lost 5 bases and J lost 0 bases. This CDR3 is built from 17 residues. The germline CDR1 and CDR2 sequences are SNHLY and FYNNEI. Here the CDR3 reads CASSRTSGGASTDTQYF. CDR3 nucleotides: TGTGCCAGCAGTCGGACTAGCGGGGGAGCTAGCACAGATACGCAGTATTTT.

This clonotype was seen a few times. This rearrangement joins TRBV7-9 to TRBJ2-2; no reliable D call. V lost 8 bases to trimming and J lost 1 base, with 14 bases between them. There are 15 residues in the CDR3. Germline V gene sequence: CDR1 SEHNR, CDR2 FQNEAQ (reference sequence). CDR3 in amino acids: CASGESTLNTGELFF. CDR3 DNA sequence: TGTGCCAGCGGCGAGTCAACGTTGAACACCGGGGAGCTGTTTTTT.

There are a few counts of this clonotype. The chain links TRBV20-1 to TRBJ2-3; no clear D gene. Looked up from germline, CDR1 is DFQATT and CDR2 is SNEGSKA (reference sequence). CDR3 length equals 14 residues. Trimming shortened V by 3 bases and J by 8 bases, and 18 bases separated the two germline ends. CDR3 sequence: CSASPNQAAGTQYF. The CDR3 coding sequence is TGCAGTGCTAGTCCCAACCAGGCGGCAGGTACGCAGTATTTT.

The chain links TRBV28 to TRBJ2-5, with D possibly called TRBD1 or TRBD2 (5 bases each). V lost 5 bases and J lost 5, with 9 bases in between. This CDR3 has 12 residues. Germline CDR1 and CDR2: MDHEN and SYDVKM. CDR3 nucleotide sequence: TGTGCCAGCAGTCGGGACGGGGAGACCCAGTACTTC. Residues: CASSRDGETQYF. Complete variable domain (other parts from reference TRBV28 and TRBJ2-5): DVKVTQSSRYLVKRTGEKVFLECVQDMDHENMFWYRQDPGLGLRLIYFSYDVKMKEKGDIPEGYSVSREKKERFSLILESASTNQTSMYLCASSRDGETQYFGPGTRLLVL.

This clonotype showed up just a few times. The gene calls are TRBV20-1 and TRBJ2-4, with a tentative D call TRBD2 (5 bases). Germline V gene lookup returns CDR1 DFQATT and CDR2 SNEGSKA (reference sequence). V was clipped by 3 bases and J by 13 bases, with 16 bases between them. This CDR3 spans 12 amino acids. DNA for the CDR3: TGCAGTGCTAGGGAGAGTAATAGGGAGCAGTACTTC. Translated, it gives CSARESNREQYF.

J is TRBJ1-1 and V is TRBV6-5; D may be TRBD1 (6 bases). V lost 6 bases and J 4 bases, leaving 21 bases between the germline ends. This CDR3 is built from 16 residues. The germline gives CDR1 MNHEY, CDR2 SVGAGI. Here the CDR3 DNA reads TGTGCCAGCAGCCCATCAGGGGACGAGGTTTCCACTGAAGCTTTCTTT. This gives the protein CASSPSGDEVSTEAFF.

There are many counts of this clonotype. J is TRBJ1-2 and V is TRBV29-1; D call uncertain. The germline gives CDR1 SQVTM, CDR2 ANQGSEA. The CDR3 length is 13 residues. Deletions cut 6 bases from V and 4 bases from J, with 15 bases between. The CDR3 bases are TGCAGCGTGCCTATGGGAGTCCTCTATGGCTACACCTTC. Translating gives CSVPMGVLYGYTF.

V usage is TRBV24-1 and J usage is TRBJ2-7, with 8 bases fitting TRBD2. Germline values: CDR1 KGHDR, CDR2 SFDVKD. The CDR3 is 14 residues long. V shed 9 bases and J 5 bases; nucleotides not matched to a gene: 11. The CDR3 DNA sequence: TGTGCCACCCAACGGGAGGGCCTTAAAAACGAGCAGTACTTC. Its translation is CATQREGLKNEQYF.